The 7 T cell receptor beta chains presented below share a single source sample, sequenced in a study of monozygotic twins with inflammatory bowel disease. No DNA is given; TCRdb re-called the 5' RACE reads and lists each CDR3 protein once. Its clone listing holds around 380,000 distinct CDR3 sequences. Sequencing was carried out using blood. The receptors were gathered from a human donor with ulcerative colitis or Crohn's disease, or a healthy co-twin of an affected twin (not recorded which).

The chain carries TRBV11-2 and TRBJ2-1; TCRdb's D call of TRBD2 is untestable without DNA. The CDR3 runs to 18 residues. In germline, CDR1 is SGHAT, CDR2 FQNNGV. The CDR3 sequence is CASSDGTSGRSSYNEQFF.

The genes are TRBV5-1 and TRBJ2-7; checking the TCRdb D call of TRBD2 is not possible without DNA. Germline V gene sequence: CDR1 SGHRS, CDR2 YFSETQ. This CDR3 is built from 16 residues. CDR3 sequence: CASSRGLAGGHYEQYF.

The rearrangement links TRBV7-9 to TRBJ1-6. Germline V gene data show CDR1 as SEHNR and CDR2 as FQNEAQ (reference sequence). The CDR3 has 15 amino acids. Here the CDR3 reads CASSFETAGLSPLHF.

This chain connects TRBV3-1 to TRBJ1-1. CDR3 length: 14 residues. Germline V gene data show CDR1 as LGHDT and CDR2 as YNNKEL (reference sequence). The CDR3 is CASSRRVGGTEAFF.

V and J are TRBV5-1 and TRBJ1-5; the TCRdb D gene call, TRBD1, has no DNA to confirm it. From germline, CDR1 is SGHRS and CDR2 YFSETQ. The CDR3 extends over 14 amino acids. The CDR3 loop is CASSEGQKNQPQHF. Full variable domain (rest looked up from reference TRBV5-1 and TRBJ1-5): KAGVTQTPRYLIKTRGQQVTLSCSPISGHRSVSWYQQTPGQGLQFLFEYFSETQRNKGNFPGRFSGRQFSNSRSEMNVSTLELGDSALYLCASSEGQKNQPQHFGDGTRLSIL.

The rearrangement links TRBV7-9 to TRBJ1-6; TCRdb lists TRBD1, though no DNA is available to test this call. CDR1 is SEHNR, CDR2 FQNEAQ, per germline (reference sequence). The CDR3 contains 16 residues. Here the CDR3 reads CASSLRGQGNNSPLHF.

The rearrangement uses TRBV4-1 and TRBJ2-2. The CDR3 length is 16 residues. Germline CDR1 and CDR2: MGHRA and YSYEKL. The CDR3 region is CASSPLHLTNTGELFF.